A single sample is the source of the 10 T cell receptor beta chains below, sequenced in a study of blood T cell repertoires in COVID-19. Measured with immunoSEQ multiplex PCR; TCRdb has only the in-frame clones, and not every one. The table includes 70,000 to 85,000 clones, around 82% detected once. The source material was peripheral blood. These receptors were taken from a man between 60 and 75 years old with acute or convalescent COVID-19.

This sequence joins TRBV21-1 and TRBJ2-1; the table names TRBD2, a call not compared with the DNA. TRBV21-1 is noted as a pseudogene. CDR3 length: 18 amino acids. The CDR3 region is CASSRMFPGLAAYNEQFF. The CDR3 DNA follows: TGTGCCAGCAGCCGCATGTTTCCGGGACTAGCGGCTTACAATGAGCAGTTCTTC.

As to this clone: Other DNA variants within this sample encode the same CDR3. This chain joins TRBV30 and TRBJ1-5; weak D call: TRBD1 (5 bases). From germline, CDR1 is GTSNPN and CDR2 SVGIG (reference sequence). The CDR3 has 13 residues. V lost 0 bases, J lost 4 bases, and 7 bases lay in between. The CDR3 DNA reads TGTGCCTGGAGTGTGGGGGGGAATCAGCCCCAGCATTTT. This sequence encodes CAWSVGGNQPQHF.

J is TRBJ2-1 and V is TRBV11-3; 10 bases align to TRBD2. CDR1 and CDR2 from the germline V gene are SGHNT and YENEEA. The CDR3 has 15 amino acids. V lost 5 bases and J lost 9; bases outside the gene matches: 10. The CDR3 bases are TGTGCCAGCAGCCCTCAAGCGGGAGGGGGAAGTGAGCAGTTCTTC. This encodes CASSPQAGGGSEQFF.

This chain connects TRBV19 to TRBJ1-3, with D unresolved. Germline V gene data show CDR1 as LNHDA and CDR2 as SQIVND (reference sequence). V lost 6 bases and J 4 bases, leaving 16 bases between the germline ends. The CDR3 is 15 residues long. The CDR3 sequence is CASRLDSAPGNTIYF. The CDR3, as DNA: TGTGCCAGTAGGCTAGATAGTGCGCCGGGAAACACCATATATTTT. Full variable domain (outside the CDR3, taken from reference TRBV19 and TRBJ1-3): DGGITQSPKYLFRKEGQNVTLSCEQNLNHDAMYWYRQDPGQGLRLIYYSQIVNDFQKGDIAEGYSVSREKKESFPLTVTSAQKNPTAFYLCASRLDSAPGNTIYFGEGSWLTVV.

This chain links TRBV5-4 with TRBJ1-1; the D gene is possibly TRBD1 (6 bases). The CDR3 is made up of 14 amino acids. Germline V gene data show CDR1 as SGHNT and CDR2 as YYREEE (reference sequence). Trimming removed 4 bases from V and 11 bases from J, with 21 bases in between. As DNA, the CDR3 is TGTGCCAGCAGCGCGGGGGCAGGTGATACTAGTGCTTTCTTT. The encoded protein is CASSAGAGDTSAFF.

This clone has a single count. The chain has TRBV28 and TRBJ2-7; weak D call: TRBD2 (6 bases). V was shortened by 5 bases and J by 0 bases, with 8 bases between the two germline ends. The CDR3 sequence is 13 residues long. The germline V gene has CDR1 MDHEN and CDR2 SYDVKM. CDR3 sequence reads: CASSMGGSYEQYF. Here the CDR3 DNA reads TGTGCCAGCAGTATGGGGGGCTCCTACGAGCAGTACTTC.

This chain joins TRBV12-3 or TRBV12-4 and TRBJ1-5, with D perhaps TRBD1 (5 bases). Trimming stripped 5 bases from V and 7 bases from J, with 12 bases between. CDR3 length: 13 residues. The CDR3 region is CASSPSQEQPQHF. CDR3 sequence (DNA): TGTGCCAGCAGTCCGTCACAGGAGCAGCCCCAGCATTTT.

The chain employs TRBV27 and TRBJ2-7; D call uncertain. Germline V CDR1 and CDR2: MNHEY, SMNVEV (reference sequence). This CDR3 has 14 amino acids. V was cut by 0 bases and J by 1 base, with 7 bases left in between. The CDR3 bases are TGTGCCAGCAGTTTATCGGCCAGTTCCTACGAGCAGTACTTC. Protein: CASSLSASSYEQYF.

Here the CDR3 reads CASSLAAAATYNEQFF. The CDR3 bases are TGCGCCAGCAGCTTGGCCGCAGCGGCCACCTACAATGAGCAGTTCTTC. The J gene is TRBJ2-1, the V gene TRBV5-1; D might be TRBD2 (5 bases). The germline V and J ends were trimmed by 0 bases and 2 bases, with 12 bases remaining between them. CDR1 is SGHRS and CDR2 is YFSETQ in the germline V gene. The length of the CDR3 is 16 residues.

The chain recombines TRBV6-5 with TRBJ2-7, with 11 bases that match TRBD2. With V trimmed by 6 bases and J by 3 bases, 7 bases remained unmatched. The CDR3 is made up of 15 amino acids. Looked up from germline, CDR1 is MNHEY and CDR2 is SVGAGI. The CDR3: CASRRGTSGNYEQYF. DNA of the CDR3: TGTGCCAGCAGGCGAGGGACTAGCGGAAACTACGAGCAGTACTTC.